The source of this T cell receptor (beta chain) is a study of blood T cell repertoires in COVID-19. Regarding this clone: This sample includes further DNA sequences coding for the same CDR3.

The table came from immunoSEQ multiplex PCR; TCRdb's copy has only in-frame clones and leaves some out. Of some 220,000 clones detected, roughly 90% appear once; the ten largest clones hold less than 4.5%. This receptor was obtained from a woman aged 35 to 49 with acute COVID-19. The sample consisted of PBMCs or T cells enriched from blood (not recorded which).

The CDR3: CASSVGGGGATDTQYF. Here the CDR3 DNA reads TGTGCCAGCAGCGTAGGCGGCGGGGGGGCCACAGATACGCAGTATTTT. The rearrangement uses TRBV9 and TRBJ2-3; 9 bases match TRBD2. There are 16 residues in the CDR3. V was clipped by 0 bases and J by 2 bases; unmatched bases: 4. Per germline, CDR1 SGDLS and CDR2 YYNGEE.